The present T cell receptor (beta chain) was sequenced within a study of T cells in Graves' hyperthyroidism and ophthalmopathy. Study information: Peripheral blood was obtained at initial diagnosis, preceding any treatment. General observations from the study: Ophthalmopathy got predicted by the model a median around 6.6 months before its onset.

Amplified TCR beta CDR3 regions derived from RNA transcripts. First-round RT-PCR of the TCR CDR3 relied on the HTBI primer set. TCRdb reprocessed the multiplex PCR reads with MiXCR, giving one entry per CDR3 protein. The repertoire holds around 240,000 distinct CDR3 sequences, with about 16% as singletons. Patients showing uncontrolled infection, other autoimmune disease, pregnancy or lactation were ineligible. The PBMCs were sourced from fresh peripheral blood (about 10 ml). CDR1 and CDR2 (germline): SGHTS, YDEGEE. J was trimmed by 4 bases and V by 5 bases; bases with no gene match: 10. This CDR3 has 15 residues. Note on this clonotype: Its antigen is not identified.

The sequence derives from a woman in her late teens or twenties with Graves' ophthalmopathy. Sequencing was done on a sample of blood. The chain has TRBV5-8 and TRBJ1-2, with 8 bases aligning to TRBD1. The CDR3 here is CASSRRPGQVYGYTF. CDR3 sequence (DNA): TGTGCCAGCAGTAGACGACCGGGACAGGTCTATGGCTACACCTTC.